This T cell receptor (beta chain) was captured in a study of CD8 T cells in Susac syndrome. High-throughput TCR beta sequencing covered peripheral CD8+ and CD4+ T cells. Negative isolation yielded CD8+ and CD4+ T cells; FACS enriched TEMRA cells. Roughly 0.45 to 1 ug RNA was reverse transcribed with random hexamers. The immunoSEQ assay covered 54 Vbeta and 13 Jbeta segments for CDR3. TCRdb ran MiXCR on the immunoSEQ multiplex PCR reads and lists one entry per CDR3 protein. Found here are approximately 230,000 distinct CDR3 sequences, 85% to 95% of them singletons; the top ten hold about 0.07%. The source material was CD4+ T cells from PBMCs. The source of this sequence is a human donor with multiple sclerosis.

CDR3 bases: TGTGCCTGGGGACTAGCGGTAAGCTCCTACAATGAGCAGTTCTTC. It encodes CAWGLAVSSYNEQFF. The rearrangement uses TRBV30 and TRBJ2-1, with 10 bases fitting TRBD2. Germline CDR1 GTSNPN, CDR2 SVGIG (reference sequence). The length of the CDR3 is 15 residues. With V trimmed by 5 bases and J by 0 bases, 4 bases remained unmatched. The full variable domain, rest sourced from reference TRBV30 and TRBJ2-1, is SQTIHQWPATLVQPVGSPLSLECTVEGTSNPNLYWYRQAAGRGLQLLFYSVGIGQISSEVPQNLSASRPQDRQFILSSKKLLLSDSGFYLCAWGLAVSSYNEQFFGPGTRLTVL.